The source of this T cell receptor (beta chain) is a study of blood T cell repertoires in COVID-19. As for the study in general: Samples taken during acute and convalescent COVID-19 were collected in the United States, Italy and Spain. T cells, B-cell-depleted T cells, or PBMCs provided the cDNA or gDNA that served as material.

From germline, CDR1 is LNHDA and CDR2 SQIVND (reference sequence). J gave up 1 base and V 11 bases, and 7 bases lay outside the gene matches. CDR3 size: 14 residues. Original data processing: Amplification of reference gene primers was used by the study to estimate nucleated cell counts. Measured with immunoSEQ multiplex PCR; TCRdb has only the in-frame clones, and not every one. The V and J calls and clone size were taken over from that table, and D and trimming were inferred from the DNA. The table has 150,000 to 170,000 clones, about 79% seen once. Remarks on this clone: This sample includes further DNA sequences coding for the same CDR3.

This rearrangement joins TRBV19 to TRBJ1-1; 10 bases are shared with TRBD1. The material sequenced was peripheral blood. This TCR was sampled from a woman aged 60 to 75 with acute or convalescent COVID-19. CDR3 residues: CASRDRGSNTEAFF. The CDR3 nucleotides are TGTGCCTCGAGGGACAGGGGCTCGAACACTGAAGCTTTCTTT.